The 2 T cell receptor beta chains reported below all come from one sample, sequenced in a study of T-cell reconstitution after alpha-beta-depleted transplantation in children. Study conclusions and caveats: Reported findings indicate that, about two months after transplant, alpha-beta T cells came from several hundred expanded clones, which were derived from non-depleted graft cells.

Preparation of the TCRbeta library used unique molecular identifiers. TCRdb independently ran MiXCR on the PCR reads; one entry per CDR3 protein. The sample consists of tens of thousands of distinct CDR3 sequences, roughly 6.5% of them appearing once. These receptors are not linked to any known antigen. The source was peripheral blood, collected 60 days after TCRalphabeta/CD19-depleted stem cell transplant. The receptors shown here come from a child less than two years old who had a stem cell transplant for acute myeloid leukemia, so the T cells may come from the graft donor.

This clonotype was counted many times. The chain combines TRBV24-1 with TRBJ2-1, with D hard to call. Germline assignment: CDR1 KGHDR and CDR2 SFDVKD. The germline V and J ends were trimmed by 2 bases and 5 bases, with 15 bases remaining between them. This CDR3 region has 16 residues. This chain's CDR3 is CATSDSRDVYHNEQFF. CDR3 nucleotides: TGTGCCACCAGTGATTCTCGCGATGTTTACCACAATGAGCAGTTCTTC.

This clonotype is judged large (0.1 to 1%). The chain is built from TRBV10-3 and TRBJ2-7; D unclear. CDR1 and CDR2 (germline): ENHRY, SYGVKD. The V end was cut by 2 bases, the J end by 2 bases, with 7 bases between. This CDR3 comprises 13 residues. CDR3 nucleotides: TGTGCCATCAGTGAGCAGTTACCCTACGAGCAGTACTTC. It is translated as CAISEQLPYEQYF.